The 7 T cell receptor beta chains below come from one sample, sequenced in a study of T cells in Graves' hyperthyroidism and ophthalmopathy. What was amplified from RNA transcripts were TCR beta CDR3 regions. During a first-round RT-PCR of the TCR CDR3, the HTBI primer set was used. A single record per CDR3 protein comes from TCRdb applying MiXCR to the multiplex PCR reads. Of 490,000 or so distinct CDR3 sequences in the sample, 20% were seen once. The sequenced sample consisted of blood. These receptors were collected from a man between 40 and 49 years old with Graves' ophthalmopathy.

This clonotype was seen once. This rearrangement joins TRBV5-4 to TRBJ2-2; 12 bases map to TRBD2. CDR3 size: 17 residues. With 4 bases clipped from V and 6 bases from J, the junction kept 10 bases outside the gene matches. Germline CDR1 and CDR2: SGHNT and YYREEE (reference sequence). The DNA for the CDR3 is TGTGCCAGCAGCGGTCCTAGCGGGAGGGCGTTATCCGGGGAGCTGTTTTTT. Translating gives CASSGPSGRALSGELFF.

This clonotype was recorded a few times. The gene calls are TRBV7-8 and TRBJ1-2, with D possibly matching TRBD1 (6 bases). Germline CDR1 reads SGHVS; CDR2 reads FQNEAQ. This CDR3 spans 15 amino acids. Trimming cost V 2 bases and J 6 bases, with 16 bases left between them. DNA for the CDR3: TGTGCCAGCAGCTTAAGGGACATCATCCATCATGGCTACACCTTC. Amino acids: CASSLRDIIHHGYTF.

This clonotype was detected only a few times. This sequence joins TRBV4-1 and TRBJ2-1, with TRBD2 matching over 9 bases. This CDR3 is built from 15 residues. In germline, CDR1 is MGHRA, CDR2 YSYEKL. The junction had 8 bases not matched to a gene; V was cut back by 3 bases and J by 8 bases. The DNA for the CDR3 is TGCGCCAGCAGCCACCATAGCGGGGGCCTGGATGAGCAGTTCTTC. As protein: CASSHHSGGLDEQFF.

V gene TRBV6-1 combines with J gene TRBJ2-7, with 13 bases lining up with TRBD2. The CDR3 covers 17 residues. J gave up 2 bases and V 6 bases, and 10 bases lay outside the gene matches. Per the germline V gene, CDR1 is MNHNS and CDR2 is SASEGT. The CDR3 DNA follows: TGTGCCAGCAGGTCGGGACTAGCGGGACATGGTACCTACGAGCAGTACTTC. Translation gives CASRSGLAGHGTYEQYF.

The table lists this clonotype with many counts. The chain combines TRBV28 with TRBJ2-7, with D perhaps TRBD1 or TRBD2 (6 bases each). Germline assignment: CDR1 MDHEN and CDR2 SYDVKM. Trimming left V 4 bases short and J 4 bases short, with 8 bases between. The CDR3 consists of 12 residues. The CDR3 sequence: CASSSGAYEQYF. In DNA form, the CDR3 reads TGTGCCAGCAGTTCGGGGGCGTACGAGCAGTACTTC.

This chain joins TRBV5-1 and TRBJ2-1; 11 nucleotides match TRBD2. V dropped 3 bases and J dropped 7; count of bases not matched to a gene: 6. There are 15 residues in the CDR3. From germline, CDR1 is SGHRS and CDR2 YFSETQ. CDR3 sequence: CASSSFSGGGNEQFF. The CDR3, as DNA: TGCGCCAGCAGCTCGTTTAGCGGGGGGGGGAATGAGCAGTTCTTC. The whole variable domain, remainder taken from reference TRBV5-1 and TRBJ2-1, is KAGVTQTPRYLIKTRGQQVTLSCSPISGHRSVSWYQQTPGQGLQFLFEYFSETQRNKGNFPGRFSGRQFSNSRSEMNVSTLELGDSALYLCASSSFSGGGNEQFFGPGTRLTVL.

This clonotype was detected many times. The V call is TRBV30, the J call TRBJ2-2; D is unresolved. The CDR3 loop spans 14 amino acids. The V gene lost 0 bases and the J gene lost 7 bases, with 12 bases spanning the gap. Germline V lookup: CDR1 GTSNPN, CDR2 SVGIG (reference sequence). The DNA of the CDR3 is TGTGCCTGGAGTGTACTTCCTAGTATCGGGGAGCTGTTTTTT. This sequence encodes CAWSVLPSIGELFF.